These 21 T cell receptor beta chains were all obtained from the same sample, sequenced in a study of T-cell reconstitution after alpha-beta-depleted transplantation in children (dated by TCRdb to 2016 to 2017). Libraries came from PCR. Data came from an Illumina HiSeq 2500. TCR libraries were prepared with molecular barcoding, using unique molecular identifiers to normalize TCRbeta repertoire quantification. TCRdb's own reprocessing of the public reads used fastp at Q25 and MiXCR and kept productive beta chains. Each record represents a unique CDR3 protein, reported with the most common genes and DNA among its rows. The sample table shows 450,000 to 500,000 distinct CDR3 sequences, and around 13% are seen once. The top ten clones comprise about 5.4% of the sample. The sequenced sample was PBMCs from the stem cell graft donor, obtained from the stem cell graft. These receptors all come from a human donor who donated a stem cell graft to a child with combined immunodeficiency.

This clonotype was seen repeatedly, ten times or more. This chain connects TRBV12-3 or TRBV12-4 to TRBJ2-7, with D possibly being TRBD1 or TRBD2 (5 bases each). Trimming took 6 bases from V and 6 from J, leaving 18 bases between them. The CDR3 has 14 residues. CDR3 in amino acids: CASSPEGMGLEQYF. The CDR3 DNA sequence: TGTGCCAGCAGCCCTGAGGGGATGGGGCTCGAGCAGTACTTC.

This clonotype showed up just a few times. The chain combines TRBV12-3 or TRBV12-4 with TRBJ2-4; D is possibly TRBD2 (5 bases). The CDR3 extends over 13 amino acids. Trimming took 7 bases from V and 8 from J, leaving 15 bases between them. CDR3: CASTKGTGDIQYF. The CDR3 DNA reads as TGTGCCAGCACCAAGGGTACCGGGGACATTCAGTACTTC.

In DNA form, the CDR3 reads TGTGCCAGCAGTTCGATGGGGGGGTATGGGGAAAAACTGTTTTTT. This sequence encodes CASSSMGGYGEKLFF. The V call is TRBV28, the J call TRBJ1-4; possibly TRBD1 for D (5 bases). Between the trimmed V and J ends, which lost 4 bases and 8 bases, there was a span of 17 bases. Germline V gives CDR1 MDHEN, CDR2 SYDVKM. This CDR3 has 15 residues.

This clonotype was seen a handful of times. CDR3 amino acids: CASVKAPLVAGGPGEQFF. In DNA, the CDR3 is TGTGCCAGCGTAAAGGCTCCTCTCGTAGCGGGAGGGCCAGGGGAGCAGTTCTTC. This sequence joins TRBV6-1 and TRBJ2-1, with TRBD2 identical over 11 bases. CDR3 length: 18 residues. The junction had 22 bases not matched to a gene; V was cut back by 8 bases and J by 10 bases. Germline assignment: CDR1 MNHNS and CDR2 SASEGT.

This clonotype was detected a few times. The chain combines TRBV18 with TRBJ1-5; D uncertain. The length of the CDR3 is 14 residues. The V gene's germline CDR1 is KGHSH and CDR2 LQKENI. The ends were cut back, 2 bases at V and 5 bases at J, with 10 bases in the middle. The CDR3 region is CASSPRARDQPQHF. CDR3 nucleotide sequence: TGTGCCAGCTCACCAAGGGCGAGGGATCAGCCCCAGCATTTT.

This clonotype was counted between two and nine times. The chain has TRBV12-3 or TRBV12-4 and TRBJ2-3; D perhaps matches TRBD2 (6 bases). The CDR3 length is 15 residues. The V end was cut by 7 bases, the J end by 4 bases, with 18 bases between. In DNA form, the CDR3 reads TGTGCCAGCACCCGTAAGGGGACTTTGGCAGATACGCAGTATTTT. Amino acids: CASTRKGTLADTQYF.

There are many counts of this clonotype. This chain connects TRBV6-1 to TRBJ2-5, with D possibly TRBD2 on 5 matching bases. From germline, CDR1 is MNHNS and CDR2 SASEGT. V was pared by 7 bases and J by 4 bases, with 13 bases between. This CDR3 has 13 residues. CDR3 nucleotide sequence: TGTGCCAGCAATCCTTACCGGGGAGAGACCCAGTACTTC. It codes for CASNPYRGETQYF.

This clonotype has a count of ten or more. In DNA form, the CDR3 reads TGTGCCACCAGTGCCCTCGGGACAGGGGTATACAATGAGCAGTTCTTC. Amino acid sequence: CATSALGTGVYNEQFF. The chain recombines TRBV24-1 with TRBJ2-1; 10 positions agree with TRBD1. V gave up 5 bases and J gave up 4 bases; unmatched junction bases: 7. The CDR3 is made up of 16 amino acids. CDR1 KGHDR and CDR2 SFDVKD come from the germline V gene.

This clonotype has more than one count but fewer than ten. Here the CDR3 DNA reads TGTGCCATCAGTGACACGGGCGCAGCGGGGGGTTTTGTCGGTACGCAGTATTTT. Translation gives CAISDTGAAGGFVGTQYF. This chain links TRBV10-3 with TRBJ2-3, with TRBD2 identical over 9 bases. V shed 3 bases and J 8 bases; nucleotides not matched to a gene: 18. Germline assignment: CDR1 ENHRY and CDR2 SYGVKD. The CDR3 contains 18 residues.

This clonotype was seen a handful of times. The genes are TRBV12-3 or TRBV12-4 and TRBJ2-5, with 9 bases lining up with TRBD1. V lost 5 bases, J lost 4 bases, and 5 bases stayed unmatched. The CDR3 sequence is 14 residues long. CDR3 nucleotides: TGTGCCAGCAGTACGCACAGGGGGCTAGAGACCCAGTACTTC. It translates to CASSTHRGLETQYF.

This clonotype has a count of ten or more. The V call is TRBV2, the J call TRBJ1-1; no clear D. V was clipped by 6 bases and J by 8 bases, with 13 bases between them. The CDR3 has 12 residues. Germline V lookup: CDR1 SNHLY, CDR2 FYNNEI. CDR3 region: CASREPGLEAFF. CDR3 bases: TGTGCCAGCAGGGAACCAGGCCTAGAAGCTTTCTTT.

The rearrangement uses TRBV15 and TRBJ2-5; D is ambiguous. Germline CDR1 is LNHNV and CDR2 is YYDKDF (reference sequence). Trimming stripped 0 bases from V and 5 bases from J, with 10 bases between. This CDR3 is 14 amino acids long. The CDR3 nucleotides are TGTGCCACCAGCAGAGAATATAGGTCGGAGACCCAGTACTTC. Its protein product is CATSREYRSETQYF.

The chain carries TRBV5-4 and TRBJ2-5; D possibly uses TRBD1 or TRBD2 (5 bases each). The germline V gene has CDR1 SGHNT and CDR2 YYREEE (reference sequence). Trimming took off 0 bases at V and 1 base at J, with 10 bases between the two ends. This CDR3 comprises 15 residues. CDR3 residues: CASSLGRDLQETQYF. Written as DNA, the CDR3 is TGTGCCAGCAGCTTGGGACGGGACCTCCAAGAGACCCAGTACTTC.

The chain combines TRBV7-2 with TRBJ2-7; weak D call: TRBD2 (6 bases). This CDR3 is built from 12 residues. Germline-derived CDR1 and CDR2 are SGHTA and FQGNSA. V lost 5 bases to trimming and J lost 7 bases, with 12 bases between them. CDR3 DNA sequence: TGTGCCAGCAGCCGTCCTGGAGGGGAGCAGTACTTC. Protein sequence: CASSRPGGEQYF.

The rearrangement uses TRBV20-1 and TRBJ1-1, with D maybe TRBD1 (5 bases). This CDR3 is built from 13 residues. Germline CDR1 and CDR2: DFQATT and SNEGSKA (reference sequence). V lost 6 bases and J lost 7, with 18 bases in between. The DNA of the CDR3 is TGCAGTGCCGCCCGGGGCATATCCTTTGAAGCTTTCTTT. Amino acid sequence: CSAARGISFEAFF.

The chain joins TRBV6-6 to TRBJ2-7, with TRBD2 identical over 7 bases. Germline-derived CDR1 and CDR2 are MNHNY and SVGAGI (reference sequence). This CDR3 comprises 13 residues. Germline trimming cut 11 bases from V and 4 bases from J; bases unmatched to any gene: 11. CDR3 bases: TGTGCCGCGCTCCGGGGGGATTTGTACGAGCAGTACTTC. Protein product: CAALRGDLYEQYF.

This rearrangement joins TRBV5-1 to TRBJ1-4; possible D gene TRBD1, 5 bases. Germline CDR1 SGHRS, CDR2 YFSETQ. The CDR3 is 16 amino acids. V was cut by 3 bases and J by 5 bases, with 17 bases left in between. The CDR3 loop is CASSSPTGTRNEKLFF. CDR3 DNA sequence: TGCGCCAGCAGCTCGCCCACCGGGACCCGAAATGAAAAACTGTTTTTT.

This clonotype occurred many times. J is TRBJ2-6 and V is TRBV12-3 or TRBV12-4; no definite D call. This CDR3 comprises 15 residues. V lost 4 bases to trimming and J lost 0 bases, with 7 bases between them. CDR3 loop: CASSSRTSGANVLTF. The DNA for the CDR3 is TGTGCCAGCAGTTCCCGGACCTCTGGGGCCAACGTCCTGACTTTC.

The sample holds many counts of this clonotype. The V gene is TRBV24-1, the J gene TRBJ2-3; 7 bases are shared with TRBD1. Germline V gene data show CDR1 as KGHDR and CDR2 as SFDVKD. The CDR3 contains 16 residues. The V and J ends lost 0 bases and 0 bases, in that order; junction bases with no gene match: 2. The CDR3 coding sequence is TGTGCCACCAGTGATTTGCCCAGGGGGAGCACAGATACGCAGTATTTT. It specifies CATSDLPRGSTDTQYF.

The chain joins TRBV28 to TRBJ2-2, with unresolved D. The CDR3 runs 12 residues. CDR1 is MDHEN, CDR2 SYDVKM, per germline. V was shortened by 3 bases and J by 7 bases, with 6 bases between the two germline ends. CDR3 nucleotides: TGTGCCAGCAGTTTGATGGTCGGGGAGCTGTTTTTT. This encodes CASSLMVGELFF.

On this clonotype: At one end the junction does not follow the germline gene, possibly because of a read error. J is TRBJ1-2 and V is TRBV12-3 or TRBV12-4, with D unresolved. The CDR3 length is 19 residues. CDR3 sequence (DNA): TGTGCCCGCAGTTTTAGTCGCCTTCCCGACCGGGCGGCTGAGTATGGCTACACCTTC. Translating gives CARSFSRLPDRAAEYGYTF.